The T cell receptor beta chain under discussion was sequenced for a study of blood T cell repertoires in COVID-19. In the study overall: Spain, Italy and the United States supplied samples that represented acute and convalescent COVID-19. T cells, B-cell-depleted T cells, or PBMCs provided the cDNA or gDNA that served as material.

Here immunoSEQ multiplex PCR was the method, and the copy in TCRdb shows in-frame clones only, minus some. The sample consists of about 81,000 clones, roughly 90% of them appearing once. Germline V gene sequence: CDR1 KGHSH, CDR2 LQKENI. Trimming took 2 bases from V and 10 from J, leaving 12 bases between them. The CDR3 consists of 14 residues. The specimen sequenced was peripheral blood. This sequence originates from a man aged 65 to 79 with active or convalescent COVID-19. V is TRBV18 and J is TRBJ1-6, with D perhaps matching TRBD1 (5 bases). The CDR3 spells CASSPRPGQSPLHF. The DNA for the CDR3 is TGTGCCAGCTCACCAAGGCCAGGGCAGTCACCCCTCCACTTT.